This TCR beta chain originates from a study of CD8 T cells in Susac syndrome. Of note for this clonotype: What it recognizes is unknown.

General observations from the study: The TCR sequencing and HLA analysis in the study involved a relatively small number of individuals, as the study acknowledged.

The CDR3 is 13 amino acids. Deletions cut 1 base from V and 8 bases from J, with 11 bases between. In germline, CDR1 is MGHRA, CDR2 YSYEKL. The multiple sclerosis control group was made up of treatment-naive patients with stable or active relapsing-remitting disease. Both CD4+ and CD8+ T cells were negatively isolated, and TEMRA cells underwent FACS enrichment. Random hexamers served to reverse transcribe roughly 0.45 to 1 ug RNA. The method of amplification for TCR beta CDR3 was immunoSEQ multiplex PCR, covering 54 Vbeta and 13 Jbeta. TCRdb reprocessed the immunoSEQ multiplex PCR reads via MiXCR and lists one record per CDR3 protein. The sample consists of about 160,000 distinct CDR3 sequences, approximately 93% of them appearing once.

The V gene is TRBV4-1, the J gene TRBJ1-2; no clear D gene. Sequencing input: CD4+ T cells from PBMCs. The receptor comes from a human donor with multiple sclerosis. The CDR3 nucleotides are TGCGCCAGCAGCCAAGTGGGAACCGGAGGCTACACCTTC. Its translation: CASSQVGTGGYTF.